This T cell receptor (beta chain) stems from a study of cytomegalovirus exposure and HLA in healthy donors. Looked up from germline, CDR1 is MGHDK and CDR2 is SYGVNS. The CDR3 runs to 12 residues. V lost 6 bases to trimming and J lost 4 bases; unmatched junction nucleotides: 1. For this clone: What it binds is not known.

Overall study findings and caveats: Most TCR beta V segments were productive about 90% or about 30% of the time in an earlier analysis. Researchers counted about 150 TCR beta chains as cytomegalovirus-associated. Later analysis demonstrated an association between a missense DCLRE1C variant and TCR beta V- and J-gene trimming.

Primers for the PCR totalled 60 Vbeta and 13 Jbeta. Sequenced by immunoSEQ multiplex PCR; TCRdb stores in-frame clones only, minus some. The data show tens of thousands of clones, 65% to 85% seen once. The chain employs TRBV25-1 and TRBJ1-2, with 8 bases aligning to TRBD1. The source material was PBMCs. This clonotype originated in a man in his sixties in good health and CMV-seropositive. The CDR3 spells CASRGQAYGYTF. Written as DNA, the CDR3 is TGTGCCAGCAGGGGACAGGCCTATGGCTACACCTTC.